These T cell receptor beta chains were read from a single sample in a study of cytomegalovirus exposure and HLA in healthy donors. The table came from immunoSEQ multiplex PCR; TCRdb's copy has only in-frame clones and leaves some out. Here the sample spans some 59,000 clones, 89% being singletons. The sequenced sample consisted of PBMCs. These TCRs come from a woman between 18 and 29 years old in good health and CMV-seronegative. The CDR3 runs from the conserved cysteine through the conserved F or W. Each record gives: clone size, V gene, J gene, D gene, CDR3 DNA, CDR3 protein. D genes are given only for firm matches. Size is omitted from some rows. Given values are once, few, many or a class for expanded clones.

clone size: .; V gene: TRBV4-1; J gene: TRBJ2-3; D gene: .; CDR3 DNA: TGCGCCAGCAGCCAAGATCCAGGCACAGATACGCAGTATTTT; CDR3 protein: CASSQDPGTDTQYF
clone size: .; V gene: TRBV9; J gene: TRBJ2-5; D gene: .; CDR3 DNA: TGTGCCAGCAGCCCCCGACAGGACGCCCTGGAGACCCAGTACTTC; CDR3 protein: CASSPRQDALETQYF
clone size: .; V gene: TRBV6-4; J gene: TRBJ2-7; D gene: TRBD1; CDR3 DNA: TGTGCCAGTTGGGACAGCAGTCTAGACGAGCAGTACTTC; CDR3 protein: CASWDSSLDEQYF
clone size: once; V gene: TRBV18; J gene: TRBJ1-1; D gene: .; CDR3 DNA: TGTGCCAGCTCACCTCAGGAGAACACTGAAGCTTTCTTT; CDR3 protein: CASSPQENTEAFF
clone size: .; V gene: TRBV4-1; J gene: TRBJ2-2; D gene: .; CDR3 DNA: TGCGCCAGCAGCCAACCCGGGATTACCGGGGAGCTGTTTTTT; CDR3 protein: CASSQPGITGELFF
clone size: .; V gene: TRBV10-2; J gene: TRBJ1-4; D gene: TRBD1; CDR3 DNA: TGCGCCAGCAGATTAAGACAGGGGGCTGCTGAAAAACTGTTTTTT; CDR3 protein: CASRLRQGAAEKLFF
clone size: .; V gene: TRBV30; J gene: TRBJ1-6; D gene: .; CDR3 DNA: TGTGCCTGGTCCACAGTAAATTCACCCCTCCACTTT; CDR3 protein: CAWSTVNSPLHF
clone size: .; V gene: TRBV18; J gene: TRBJ2-1; D gene: .; CDR3 DNA: TGTGCCAGCTCACCACCTGGGACTCGGAACAATGAGCAGTTCTTC; CDR3 protein: CASSPPGTRNNEQFF
clone size: .; V gene: TRBV19; J gene: TRBJ2-3; D gene: .; CDR3 DNA: TGTGCCAGTAGTATAAGAGGGGATACGCAGTATTTT; CDR3 protein: CASSIRGDTQYF
clone size: .; V gene: TRBV5-1; J gene: TRBJ2-2; D gene: TRBD2; CDR3 DNA: TGCGCCAGCAGTCCTAGCGGGGGATGGACCGGGGAGCTGTTTTTT; CDR3 protein: CASSPSGGWTGELFF
clone size: .; V gene: TRBV11-1; J gene: TRBJ1-1; D gene: .; CDR3 DNA: TGTGCCAGCAGCACCAAGACAGTGGGCACTGAAGCTTTCTTT; CDR3 protein: CASSTKTVGTEAFF
clone size: .; V gene: TRBV30; J gene: TRBJ2-1; D gene: .; CDR3 DNA: TGTGCCTGGAGTAGAGTGGGAGGTGGTGAGCAGTTCTTC; CDR3 protein: CAWSRVGGGEQFF
clone size: .; V gene: TRBV6-5; J gene: TRBJ2-3; D gene: .; CDR3 DNA: TGTGCCAGCAGTCGAGGGGGAAACACAGATACGCAGTATTTT; CDR3 protein: CASSRGGNTDTQYF
clone size: once; V gene: TRBV18; J gene: TRBJ1-2; D gene: TRBD1; CDR3 DNA: TGTGCCAGCTCATCGACAGGGGGTGGCTACACCTTC; CDR3 protein: CASSSTGGGYTF
clone size: .; V gene: TRBV11-2; J gene: TRBJ1-2; D gene: .; CDR3 DNA: TGTGCCAGCAGCTCCCTTCGGGGATCTAACTATGGCTACACCTTC; CDR3 protein: CASSSLRGSNYGYTF
clone size: .; V gene: TRBV10-3; J gene: TRBJ1-6; D gene: .; CDR3 DNA: TGTGCCATCAGTGACAGGTTCTATAATTCACCCCTCCACTTT; CDR3 protein: CAISDRFYNSPLHF
clone size: .; V gene: TRBV5-1; J gene: TRBJ1-5; D gene: TRBD1; CDR3 DNA: TGCGCCAGCAGCCTGGGACAGGGCATCACCCCCCAGCATTTT; CDR3 protein: CASSLGQGITPQHF
clone size: .; V gene: TRBV19; J gene: TRBJ2-7; D gene: .; CDR3 DNA: TGTGCCAGTAGTATAGTGGCCGGAGAGCCCCTCGCCTACGAGCAGTACTTC; CDR3 protein: CASSIVAGEPLAYEQYF
clone size: .; V gene: TRBV25-1; J gene: TRBJ1-5; D gene: .; CDR3 DNA: TGTGCCAGCAGTGATAAATTTGGCAATCAGCCCCAGCATTTT; CDR3 protein: CASSDKFGNQPQHF
clone size: .; V gene: TRBV18; J gene: TRBJ2-7; D gene: .; CDR3 DNA: TGTGCCAGCTCACCAAGGCGGAGTTCCTACGAGCAGTACTTC; CDR3 protein: CASSPRRSSYEQYF
clone size: .; V gene: TRBV5-6; J gene: TRBJ2-5; D gene: TRBD1; CDR3 DNA: TGTGCCAGCACCAAGGGACAGCAAGAGACCCAGTACTTC; CDR3 protein: CASTKGQQETQYF
clone size: .; V gene: TRBV19; J gene: TRBJ2-3; D gene: TRBD1; CDR3 DNA: TGTGCCAGTAGTCCCGACAGGGGGAGCACAGATACGCAGTATTTT; CDR3 protein: CASSPDRGSTDTQYF
clone size: .; V gene: TRBV7-2; J gene: TRBJ2-7; D gene: .; CDR3 DNA: TGTGCCAGCAGCCCCGGTTGGGGGGATTTAGACGAGCAGTACTTC; CDR3 protein: CASSPGWGDLDEQYF